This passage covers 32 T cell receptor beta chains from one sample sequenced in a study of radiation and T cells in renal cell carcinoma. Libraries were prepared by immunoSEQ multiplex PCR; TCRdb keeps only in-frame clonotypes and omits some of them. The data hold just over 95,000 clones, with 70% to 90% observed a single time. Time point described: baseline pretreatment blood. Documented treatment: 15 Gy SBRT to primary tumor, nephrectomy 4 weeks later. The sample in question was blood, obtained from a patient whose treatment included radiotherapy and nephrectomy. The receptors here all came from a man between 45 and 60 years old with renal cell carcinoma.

In DNA form, the CDR3 reads TGTGCCAGCAGTTACTCGAAAACAGGGGGTACAGATACGCAGTATTTT. This gives the protein CASSYSKTGGTDTQYF. The genes are TRBV6-5 and TRBJ2-3; 8 bases are a match to TRBD1. The J segment lost 3 bases and the V segment lost 0 bases, leaving 5 bases of the junction unmatched. Per germline, CDR1 MNHEY and CDR2 SVGAGI. The CDR3 is made up of 16 amino acids.

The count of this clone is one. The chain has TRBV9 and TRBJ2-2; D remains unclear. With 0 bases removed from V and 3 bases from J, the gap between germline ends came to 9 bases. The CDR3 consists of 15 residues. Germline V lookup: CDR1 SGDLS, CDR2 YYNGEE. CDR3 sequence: CASSVGRVYTGELFF. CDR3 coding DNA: TGTGCCAGCAGCGTAGGCCGTGTCTACACCGGGGAGCTGTTTTTT.

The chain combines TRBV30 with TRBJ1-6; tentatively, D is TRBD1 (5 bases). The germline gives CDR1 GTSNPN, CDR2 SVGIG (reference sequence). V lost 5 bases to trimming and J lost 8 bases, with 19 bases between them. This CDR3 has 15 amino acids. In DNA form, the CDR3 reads TGTGCCTGGGACCTTGGGGGTAGTGGCGATTCACCCCTCCACTTT. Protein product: CAWDLGGSGDSPLHF.

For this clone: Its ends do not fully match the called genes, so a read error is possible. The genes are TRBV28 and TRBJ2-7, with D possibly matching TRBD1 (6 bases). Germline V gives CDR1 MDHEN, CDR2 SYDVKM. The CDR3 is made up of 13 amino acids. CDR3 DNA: TGTGCCAGCAGTTCCCGGACAGCTGCCAGCACTCCGTTC. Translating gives CASSSRTAASTPF.

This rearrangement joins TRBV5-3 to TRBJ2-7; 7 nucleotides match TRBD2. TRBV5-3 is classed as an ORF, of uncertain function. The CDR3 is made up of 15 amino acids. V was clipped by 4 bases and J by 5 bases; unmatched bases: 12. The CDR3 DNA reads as TGTGCCAGAAGCGCCGGTTTGGTGCGGGAGAACGAGCAGTACTTC. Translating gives CARSAGLVRENEQYF.

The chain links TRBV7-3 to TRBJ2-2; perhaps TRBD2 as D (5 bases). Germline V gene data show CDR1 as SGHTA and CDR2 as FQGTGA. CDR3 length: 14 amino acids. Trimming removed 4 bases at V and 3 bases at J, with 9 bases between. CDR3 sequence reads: CASSSMRDTGELFF. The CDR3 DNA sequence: TGTGCCAGCAGCTCGATGAGGGACACCGGGGAGCTGTTTTTT.

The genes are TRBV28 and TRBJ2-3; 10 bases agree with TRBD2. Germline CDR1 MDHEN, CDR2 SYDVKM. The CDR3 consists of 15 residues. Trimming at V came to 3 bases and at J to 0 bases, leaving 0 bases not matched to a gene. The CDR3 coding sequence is TGTGCCAGCAGTTTTAGCGGGAGGAGCACAGATACGCAGTATTTT. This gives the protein CASSFSGRSTDTQYF. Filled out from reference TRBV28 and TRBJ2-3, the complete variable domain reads DVKVTQSSRYLVKRTGEKVFLECVQDMDHENMFWYRQDPGLGLRLIYFSYDVKMKEKGDIPEGYSVSREKKERFSLILESASTNQTSMYLCASSFSGRSTDTQYFGPGTRLTVL.

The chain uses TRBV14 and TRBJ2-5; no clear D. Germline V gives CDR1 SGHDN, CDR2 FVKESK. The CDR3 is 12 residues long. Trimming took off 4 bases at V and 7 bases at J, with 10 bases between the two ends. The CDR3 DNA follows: TGTGCCAGCAGCCTCAGTGCATGGACCCAGTACTTC. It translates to CASSLSAWTQYF.

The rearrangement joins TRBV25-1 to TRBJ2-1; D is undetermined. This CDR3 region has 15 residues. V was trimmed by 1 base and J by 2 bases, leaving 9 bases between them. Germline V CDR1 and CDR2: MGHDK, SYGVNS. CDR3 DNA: TGTGCCAGCAGTGAATCGGGCGAACCCTACAATGAGCAGTTCTTC. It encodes CASSESGEPYNEQFF.

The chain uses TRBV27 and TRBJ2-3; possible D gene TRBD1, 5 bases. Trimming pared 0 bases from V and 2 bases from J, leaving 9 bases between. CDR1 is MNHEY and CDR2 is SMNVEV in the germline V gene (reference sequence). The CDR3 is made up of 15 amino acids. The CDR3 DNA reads TGTGCCAGCAGTTTATCGGGGCTAGTCACAGATACGCAGTATTTT. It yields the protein CASSLSGLVTDTQYF.

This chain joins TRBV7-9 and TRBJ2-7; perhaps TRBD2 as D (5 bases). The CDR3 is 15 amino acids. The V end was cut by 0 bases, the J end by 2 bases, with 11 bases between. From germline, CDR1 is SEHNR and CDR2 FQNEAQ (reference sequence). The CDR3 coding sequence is TGTGCCAGCAGCTTAGCGGGCCGGGGTGCCTACGAGCAGTACTTC. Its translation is CASSLAGRGAYEQYF.

Here the CDR3 DNA reads TGTGCCAGCAGCCCAGGGGGATCAGATACGCAGTATTTT. Its translation: CASSPGGSDTQYF. The chain uses TRBV14 and TRBJ2-3; 7 bases match TRBD1. CDR1 and CDR2 (germline): SGHDN, FVKESK. V lost 4 bases, J lost 4 bases, and 2 bases stayed unmatched. The CDR3 extends over 13 amino acids.

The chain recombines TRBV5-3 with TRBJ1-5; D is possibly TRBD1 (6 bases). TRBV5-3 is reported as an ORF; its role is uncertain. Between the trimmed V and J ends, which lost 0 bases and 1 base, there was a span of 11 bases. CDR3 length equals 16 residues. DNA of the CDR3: TGTGCCAGAAGCTTGGGGGGGGGCGGGAGCAATCAGCCCCAGCATTTT. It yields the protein CARSLGGGGSNQPQHF.

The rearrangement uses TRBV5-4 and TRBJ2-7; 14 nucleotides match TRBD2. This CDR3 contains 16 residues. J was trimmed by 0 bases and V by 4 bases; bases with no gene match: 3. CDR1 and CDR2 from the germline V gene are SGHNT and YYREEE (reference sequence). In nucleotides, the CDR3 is TGTGCCAGCAGCCAGGGACTAGCGGGAGCCTCCTACGAGCAGTACTTC. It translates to CASSQGLAGASYEQYF.

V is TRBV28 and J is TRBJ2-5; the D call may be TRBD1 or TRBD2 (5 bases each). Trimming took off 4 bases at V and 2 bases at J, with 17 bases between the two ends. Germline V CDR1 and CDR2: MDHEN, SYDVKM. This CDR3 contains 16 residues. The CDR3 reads CASSSPGDRMQETQYF. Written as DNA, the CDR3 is TGTGCCAGCAGTTCCCCCGGGGACCGAATGCAAGAGACCCAGTACTTC.

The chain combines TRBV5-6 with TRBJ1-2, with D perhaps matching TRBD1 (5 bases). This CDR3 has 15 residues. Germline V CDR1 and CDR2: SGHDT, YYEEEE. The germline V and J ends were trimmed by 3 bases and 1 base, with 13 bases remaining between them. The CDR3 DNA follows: TGTGCCAGCAGCTCGACTACAGGCCTTAACTATGGCTACACCTTC. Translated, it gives CASSSTTGLNYGYTF.

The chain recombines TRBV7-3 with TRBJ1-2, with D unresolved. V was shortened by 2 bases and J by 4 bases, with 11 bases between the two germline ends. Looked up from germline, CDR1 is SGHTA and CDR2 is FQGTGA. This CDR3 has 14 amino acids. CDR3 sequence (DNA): TGTGCCAGCAGCTTAGAACAATCCGGCTATGGCTACACCTTC. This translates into CASSLEQSGYGYTF.

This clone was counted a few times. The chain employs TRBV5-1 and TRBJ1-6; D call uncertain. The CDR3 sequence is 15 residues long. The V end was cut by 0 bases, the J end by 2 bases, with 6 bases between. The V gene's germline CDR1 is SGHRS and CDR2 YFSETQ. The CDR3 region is CASSLAGAYNSPLHF. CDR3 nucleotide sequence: TGCGCCAGCAGCTTGGCGGGAGCCTATAATTCACCCCTCCACTTT.

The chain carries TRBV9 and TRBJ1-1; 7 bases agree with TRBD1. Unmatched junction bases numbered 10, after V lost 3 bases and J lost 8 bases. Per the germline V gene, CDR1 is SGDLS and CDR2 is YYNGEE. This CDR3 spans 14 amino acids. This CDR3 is CASSASTYRGEAFF. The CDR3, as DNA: TGTGCCAGCAGCGCCAGTACGTACAGGGGAGAAGCTTTCTTT.

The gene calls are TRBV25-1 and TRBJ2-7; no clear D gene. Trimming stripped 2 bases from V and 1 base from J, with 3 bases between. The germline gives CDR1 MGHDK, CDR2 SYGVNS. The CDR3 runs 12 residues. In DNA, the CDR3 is TGTGCCAGCAGTGAACGGTCCTACGAGCAGTACTTC. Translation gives CASSERSYEQYF.

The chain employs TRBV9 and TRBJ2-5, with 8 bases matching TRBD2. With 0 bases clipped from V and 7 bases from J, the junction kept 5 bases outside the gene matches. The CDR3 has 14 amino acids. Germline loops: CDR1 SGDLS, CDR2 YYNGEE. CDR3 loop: CASSVGTSPRTQYF. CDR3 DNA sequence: TGTGCCAGCAGCGTAGGGACTAGCCCTCGGACCCAGTACTTC.

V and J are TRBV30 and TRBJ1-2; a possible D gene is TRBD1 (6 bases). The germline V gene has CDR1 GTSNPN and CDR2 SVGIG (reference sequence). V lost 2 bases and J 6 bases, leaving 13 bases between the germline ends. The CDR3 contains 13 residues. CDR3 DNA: TGTGCCTGGAGTCTGGGGGCGCAGGATGGCTACACCTTC. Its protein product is CAWSLGAQDGYTF.

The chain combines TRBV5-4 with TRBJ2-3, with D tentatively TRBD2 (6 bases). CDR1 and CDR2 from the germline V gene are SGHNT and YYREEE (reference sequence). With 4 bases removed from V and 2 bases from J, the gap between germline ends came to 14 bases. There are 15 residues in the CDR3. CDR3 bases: TGTGCCAGCAGCCGTGACCTAGCGTCCACAGATACGCAGTATTTT. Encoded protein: CASSRDLASTDTQYF.

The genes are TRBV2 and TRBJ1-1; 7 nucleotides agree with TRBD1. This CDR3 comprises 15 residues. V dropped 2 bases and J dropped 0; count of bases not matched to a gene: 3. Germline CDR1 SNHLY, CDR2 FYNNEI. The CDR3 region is CASSELGQLNTEAFF. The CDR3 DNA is TGTGCCAGCAGTGAATTGGGACAGCTGAACACTGAAGCTTTCTTT.

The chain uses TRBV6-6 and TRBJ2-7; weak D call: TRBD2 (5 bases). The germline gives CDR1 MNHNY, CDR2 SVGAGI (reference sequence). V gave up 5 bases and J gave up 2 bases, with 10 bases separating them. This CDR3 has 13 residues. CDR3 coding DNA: TGTGCCAGCAGTCCCCCGGGGACCTACGAGCAGTACTTC. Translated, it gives CASSPPGTYEQYF.

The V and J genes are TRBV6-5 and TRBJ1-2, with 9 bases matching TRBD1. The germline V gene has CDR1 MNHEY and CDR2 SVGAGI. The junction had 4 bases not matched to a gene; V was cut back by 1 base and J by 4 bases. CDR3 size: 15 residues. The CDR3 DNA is TGTGCCAGCAGTTACTGGACAGGGGTATCCTATGGCTACACCTTC. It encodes CASSYWTGVSYGYTF.

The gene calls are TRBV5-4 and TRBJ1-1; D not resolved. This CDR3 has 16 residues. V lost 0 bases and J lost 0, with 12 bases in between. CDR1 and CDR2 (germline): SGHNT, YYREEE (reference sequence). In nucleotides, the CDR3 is TGTGCCAGCAGCTTGGAGTCCCGGGTTGTGAACACTGAAGCTTTCTTT. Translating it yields CASSLESRVVNTEAFF.

The CDR3 DNA is TGTGCCAGCAGCCTCCGACTTCCCGCCTTGAGCGAGACCCAGTACTTC. Translated: CASSLRLPALSETQYF. The rearrangement uses TRBV11-2 and TRBJ2-5; D unresolved. This CDR3 is 16 amino acids long. The germline V and J ends were trimmed by 5 bases and 5 bases, with 21 bases remaining between them. Germline V gives CDR1 SGHAT, CDR2 FQNNGV.

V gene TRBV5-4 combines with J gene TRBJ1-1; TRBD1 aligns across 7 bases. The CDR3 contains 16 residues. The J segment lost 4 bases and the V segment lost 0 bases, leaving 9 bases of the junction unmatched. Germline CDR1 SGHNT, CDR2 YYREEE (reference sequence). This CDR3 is CASSLGVKGAFTEAFF. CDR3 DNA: TGTGCCAGCAGCTTGGGTGTTAAGGGGGCGTTCACTGAAGCTTTCTTT.

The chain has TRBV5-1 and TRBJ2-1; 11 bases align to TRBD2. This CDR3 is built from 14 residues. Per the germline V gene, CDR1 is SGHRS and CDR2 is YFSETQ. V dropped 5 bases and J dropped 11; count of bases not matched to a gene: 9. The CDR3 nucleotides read TGCGCCAGCAGGTCTGCGATGACTAGCGGGAAGCAGTTCTTC. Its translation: CASRSAMTSGKQFF.

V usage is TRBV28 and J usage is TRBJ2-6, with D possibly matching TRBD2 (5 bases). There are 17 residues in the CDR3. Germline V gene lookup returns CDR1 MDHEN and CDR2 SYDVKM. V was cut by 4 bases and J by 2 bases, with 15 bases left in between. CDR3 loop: CASSYGLLVTGANVLTF. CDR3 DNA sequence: TGTGCCAGCAGTTACGGACTGTTAGTAACTGGGGCCAACGTCCTGACTTTC.

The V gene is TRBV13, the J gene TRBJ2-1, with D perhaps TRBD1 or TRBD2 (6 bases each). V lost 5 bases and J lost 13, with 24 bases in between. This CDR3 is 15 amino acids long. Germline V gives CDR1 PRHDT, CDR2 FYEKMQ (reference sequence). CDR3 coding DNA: TGTGCCAGCAGCCCCCTAGGGGGGTCGGCCATGAACCAGTTCTTC. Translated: CASSPLGGSAMNQFF. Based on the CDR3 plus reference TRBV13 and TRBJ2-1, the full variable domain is AAGVIQSPRHLIKEKRETATLKCYPIPRHDTVYWYQQGPGQDPQFLISFYEKMQSDKGSIPDRFSAQQFSDYHSELNMSSLELGDSALYFCASSPLGGSAMNQFFGPGTRLTVL.